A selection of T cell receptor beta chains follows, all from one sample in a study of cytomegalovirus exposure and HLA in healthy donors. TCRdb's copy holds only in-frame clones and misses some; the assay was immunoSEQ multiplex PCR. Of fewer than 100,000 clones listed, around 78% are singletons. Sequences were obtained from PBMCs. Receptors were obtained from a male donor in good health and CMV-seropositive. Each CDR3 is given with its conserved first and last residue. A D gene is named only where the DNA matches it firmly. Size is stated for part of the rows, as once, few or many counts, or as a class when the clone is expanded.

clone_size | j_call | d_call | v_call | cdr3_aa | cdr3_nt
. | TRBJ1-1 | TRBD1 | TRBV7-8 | CASSSYRGDTEAFF | TGTGCCAGCAGCTCATACAGGGGGGACACTGAAGCTTTCTTT
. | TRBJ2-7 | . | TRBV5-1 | CASRKSGVTYEQYF | TGCGCCAGCAGGAAGTCAGGGGTAACCTACGAGCAGTACTTC
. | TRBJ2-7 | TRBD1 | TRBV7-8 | CASSNRQGTYEQYF | TGTGCCAGCAGCAATCGACAGGGGACCTACGAGCAGTACTTC
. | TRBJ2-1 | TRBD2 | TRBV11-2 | CASSLAGLAGVYEQFF | TGTGCCAGCAGCTTAGCTGGACTAGCGGGAGTATATGAGCAGTTCTTC
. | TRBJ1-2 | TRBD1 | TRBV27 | CASSSRQGHGYTF | TGTGCCAGCAGTTCCAGACAGGGGCATGGCTACACCTTC
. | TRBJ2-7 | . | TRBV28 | CASSDSVSSYEQYF | TGTGCCAGCAGTGACAGCGTTAGCTCCTACGAGCAGTACTTC
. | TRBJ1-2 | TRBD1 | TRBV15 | CATSRDRTGSVDGYTF | TGTGCCACCAGCAGAGATAGGACAGGGAGTGTGGATGGCTACACCTTC
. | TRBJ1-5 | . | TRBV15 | CATRIGNQPQHF | TGTGCCACCAGGATAGGCAATCAGCCCCAGCATTTT
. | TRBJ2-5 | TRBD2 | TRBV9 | CASSVGLAGGPKETQYF | TGTGCCAGCAGCGTTGGACTAGCGGGAGGGCCTAAAGAGACCCAGTACTTC
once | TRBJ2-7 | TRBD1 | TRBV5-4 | CASSWGQGSDEQYF | TGTGCCAGCAGCTGGGGACAGGGGTCCGACGAGCAGTACTTC
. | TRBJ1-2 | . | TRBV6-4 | CASRLSAGDYGYTF | TGTGCCAGCAGACTCTCCGCGGGGGACTATGGCTACACCTTC
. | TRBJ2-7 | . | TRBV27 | CASTDSSYEQYF | TGTGCCAGCACGGACAGCTCCTACGAGCAGTACTTC
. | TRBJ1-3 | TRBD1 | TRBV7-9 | CASRAGTGSGNTIYF | TGTGCCAGCAGGGCCGGGACAGGGTCCGGAAACACCATATATTTT
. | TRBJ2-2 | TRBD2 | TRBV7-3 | CASSLTAGGPPGELFF | TGTGCCAGCAGCTTAACTGCGGGGGGGCCGCCCGGGGAGCTGTTTTTT
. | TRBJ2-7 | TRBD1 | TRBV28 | CAICGQGRCYEQYF | TGTGCCATTTGCGGACAGGGTCGGTGCTACGAGCAGTACTTC
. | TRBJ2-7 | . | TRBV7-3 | CASSLEGVIGYEQYF | TGTGCCAGCAGCTTAGAGGGGGTAATAGGCTACGAGCAGTACTTC
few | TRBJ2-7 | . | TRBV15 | CATSRGPAATYEQYF | TGTGCCACCAGCAGAGGACCGGCGGCCACCTACGAGCAGTACTTC
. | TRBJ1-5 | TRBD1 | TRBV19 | CASTPGTGGNQPQHF | TGTGCCAGTACTCCCGGGACAGGGGGCAATCAGCCCCAGCATTTT
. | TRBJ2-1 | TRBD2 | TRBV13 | CASSPRGSGKGEQFF | TGTGCCAGCAGCCCTCGGGGTAGCGGGAAGGGTGAGCAGTTCTTC
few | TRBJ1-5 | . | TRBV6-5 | CASSQGNQPQHF | TGTGCCAGCAGTCAGGGGAATCAGCCCCAGCATTTT
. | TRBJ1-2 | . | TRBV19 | CASSIRGENYGYTF | TGTGCCAGTAGTATTCGGGGGGAGAACTATGGCTACACCTTC
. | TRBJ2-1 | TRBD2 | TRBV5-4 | CASSLASGRAGNEQFF | TGTGCCAGCAGCTTGGCTAGCGGGAGGGCCGGCAATGAGCAGTTCTTC
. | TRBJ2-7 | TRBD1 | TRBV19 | CASSEWDRVFSYEQYF | TGTGCCAGTAGTGAGTGGGACAGAGTTTTCTCCTACGAGCAGTACTTC
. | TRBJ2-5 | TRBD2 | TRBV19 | CASSWGSGSHETQYF | TGTGCCAGTAGTTGGGGGAGCGGGAGTCACGAGACCCAGTACTTC
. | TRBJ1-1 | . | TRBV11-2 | CASSFRGPEAFF | TGTGCCAGCAGCTTTAGAGGTCCTGAAGCTTTCTTT
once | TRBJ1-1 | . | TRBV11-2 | CASSLDGPSTEAFF | TGTGCCAGCAGCTTAGATGGGCCAAGCACTGAAGCTTTCTTT
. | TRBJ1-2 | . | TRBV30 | CAWSTGSYGYTF | TGTGCCTGGAGTACAGGATCTTATGGCTACACCTTC
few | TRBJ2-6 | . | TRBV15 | CATSSDSSGANVLTF | TGTGCCACCAGCAGCGACAGCTCTGGGGCCAACGTCCTGACTTTC
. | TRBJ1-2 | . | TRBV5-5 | CASSLGSYGYTF | TGTGCCAGCAGCTTGGGCAGCTATGGCTACACCTTC
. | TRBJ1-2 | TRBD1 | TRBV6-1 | CASSDLTGGSGYTF | TGTGCCAGCAGTGACCTTACAGGGGGCTCTGGCTACACCTTC
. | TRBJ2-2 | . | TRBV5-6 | CASSPRGWGSVTGELFF | TGTGCCAGCAGCCCCCGGGGGTGGGGCAGTGTCACCGGGGAGCTGTTTTTT
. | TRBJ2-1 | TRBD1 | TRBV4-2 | CASSQTIGTGSQQFF | TGTGCCAGCAGCCAAACCATAGGGACAGGGAGTCAACAGTTCTTC
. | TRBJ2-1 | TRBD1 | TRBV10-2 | CASSETGTGGGEQFF | TGCGCCAGCAGTGAGACTGGGACAGGGGGCGGGGAGCAGTTCTTC
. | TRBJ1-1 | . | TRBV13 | CASSRQTGEAFF | TGTGCCAGCAGCCGACAGACAGGTGAAGCTTTCTTT
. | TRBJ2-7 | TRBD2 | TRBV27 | CATRTSGLNGEQYF | TGTGCCACCCGGACTAGCGGGCTAAACGGGGAGCAGTACTTC
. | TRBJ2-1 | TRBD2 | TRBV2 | CASSYGTSGVNEQFF | TGTGCCAGCAGTTACGGGACTAGCGGGGTTAATGAGCAGTTCTTC
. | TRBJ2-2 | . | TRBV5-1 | CASSLADKPTGELFF | TGCGCCAGCAGCTTGGCCGACAAACCCACCGGGGAGCTGTTTTTT
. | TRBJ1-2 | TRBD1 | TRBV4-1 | CASSSTDRGGGYGYTF | TGCGCCAGCAGTTCCACGGACAGGGGAGGAGGCTATGGCTACACCTTC
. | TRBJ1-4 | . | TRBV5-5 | CASSLAGVGGEKLFF | TGTGCCAGCAGCTTGGCGGGGGTAGGAGGTGAAAAACTGTTTTTT
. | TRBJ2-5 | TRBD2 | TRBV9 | CASSVALAGANSQETQYF | TGTGCCAGCAGCGTAGCGCTAGCGGGGGCTAATTCACAAGAGACCCAGTACTTC
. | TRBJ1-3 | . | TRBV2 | CASSEDEGLAGNTIYF | TGTGCCAGCAGTGAAGATGAGGGATTGGCTGGAAACACCATATATTTT
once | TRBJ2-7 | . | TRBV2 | CASVRNINYEQYF | TGTGCCAGCGTCAGGAATATCAACTACGAGCAGTACTTC
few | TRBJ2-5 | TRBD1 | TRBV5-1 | CASRAGTGVRQETQYF | TGCGCCAGCAGGGCCGGGACAGGGGTCAGGCAAGAGACCCAGTACTTC
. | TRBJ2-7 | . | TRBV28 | CASSQTGWSSYEQYF | TGTGCCAGCAGCCAGACAGGTTGGAGCTCCTACGAGCAGTACTTC
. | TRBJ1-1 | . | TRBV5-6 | CASSLAWTANTEAFF | TGTGCCAGCAGCTTGGCTTGGACAGCGAACACTGAAGCTTTCTTT
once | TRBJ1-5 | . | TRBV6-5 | CASSPQGYSNQPQHF | TGTGCCAGCAGCCCCCAGGGGTATAGCAATCAGCCCCAGCATTTT
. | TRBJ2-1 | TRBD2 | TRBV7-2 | CASSPGGGGLAGNEQFF | TGTGCCAGCAGCCCGGGAGGGGGGGGACTAGCGGGTAATGAGCAGTTCTTC
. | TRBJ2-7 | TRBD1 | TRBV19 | CASRPDRGSEQYF | TGTGCCAGTAGACCGGACAGGGGGTCCGAGCAGTACTTC
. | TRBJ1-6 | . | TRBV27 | CASSLSWEDSPLHF | TGTGCCAGCAGTTTATCTTGGGAGGATTCACCCCTCCACTTT